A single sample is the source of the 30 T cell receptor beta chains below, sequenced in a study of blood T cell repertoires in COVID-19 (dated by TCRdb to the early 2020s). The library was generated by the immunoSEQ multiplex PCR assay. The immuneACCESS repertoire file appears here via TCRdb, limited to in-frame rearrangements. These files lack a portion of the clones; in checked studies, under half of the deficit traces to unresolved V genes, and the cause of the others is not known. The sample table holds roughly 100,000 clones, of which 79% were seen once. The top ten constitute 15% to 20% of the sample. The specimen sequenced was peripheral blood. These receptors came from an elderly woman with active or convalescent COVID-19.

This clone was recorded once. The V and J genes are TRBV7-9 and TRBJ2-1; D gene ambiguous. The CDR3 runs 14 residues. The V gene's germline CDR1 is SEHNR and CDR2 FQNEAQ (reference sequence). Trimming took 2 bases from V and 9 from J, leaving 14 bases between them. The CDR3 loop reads CASSLMTPGGEQFF. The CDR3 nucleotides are TGTGCCAGCAGCTTAATGACGCCTGGCGGTGAGCAGTTCTTC.

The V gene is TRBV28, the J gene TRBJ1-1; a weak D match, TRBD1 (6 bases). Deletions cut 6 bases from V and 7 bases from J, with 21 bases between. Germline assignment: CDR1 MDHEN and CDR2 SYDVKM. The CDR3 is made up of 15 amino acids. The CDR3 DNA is TGTGCCAGCAGAAGAAACAGGGTCCGGGATCTTGAAGCTTTCTTT. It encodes CASRRNRVRDLEAFF.

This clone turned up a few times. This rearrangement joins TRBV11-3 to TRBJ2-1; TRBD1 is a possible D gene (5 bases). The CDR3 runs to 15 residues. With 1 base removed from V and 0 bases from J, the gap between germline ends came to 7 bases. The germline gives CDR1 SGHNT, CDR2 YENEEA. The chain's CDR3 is CASSLGRGSYNEQFF. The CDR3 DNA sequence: TGTGCCAGCAGCTTAGGAAGGGGCTCCTACAATGAGCAGTTCTTC.

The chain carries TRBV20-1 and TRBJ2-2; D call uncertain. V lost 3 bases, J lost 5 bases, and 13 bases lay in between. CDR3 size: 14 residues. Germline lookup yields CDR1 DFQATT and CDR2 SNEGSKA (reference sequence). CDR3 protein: CSASAQVATGELFF. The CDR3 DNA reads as TGCAGTGCTAGTGCGCAGGTGGCGACCGGGGAGCTGTTTTTT.

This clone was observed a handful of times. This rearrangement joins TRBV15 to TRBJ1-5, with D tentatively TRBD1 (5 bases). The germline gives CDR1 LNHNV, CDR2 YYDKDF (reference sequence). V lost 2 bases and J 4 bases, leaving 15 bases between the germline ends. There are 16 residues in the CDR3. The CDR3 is CATSRPLGGTNQPQHF. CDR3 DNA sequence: TGTGCCACCAGCAGACCTCTTGGGGGGACTAATCAGCCCCAGCATTTT.

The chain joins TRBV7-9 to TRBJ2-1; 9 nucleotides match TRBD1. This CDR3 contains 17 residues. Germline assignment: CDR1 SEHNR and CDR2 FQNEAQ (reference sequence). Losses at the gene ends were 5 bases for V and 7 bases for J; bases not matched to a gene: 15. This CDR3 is CASSPRDWGTGKNEQFF. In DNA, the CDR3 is TGTGCCAGCAGCCCCCGTGATTGGGGGACAGGGAAGAATGAGCAGTTCTTC.

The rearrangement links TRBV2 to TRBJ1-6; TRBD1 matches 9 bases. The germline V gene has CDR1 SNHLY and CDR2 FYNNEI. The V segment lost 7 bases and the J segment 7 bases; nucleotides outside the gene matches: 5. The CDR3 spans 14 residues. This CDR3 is CASTGQGENSPLHF. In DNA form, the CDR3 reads TGTGCCAGCACGGGACAGGGAGAAAATTCACCCCTCCACTTT. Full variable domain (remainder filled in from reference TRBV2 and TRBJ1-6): EPEVTQTPSHQVTQMGQEVILRCVPISNHLYFYWYRQILGQKVEFLVSFYNNEISEKSEIFDDQFSVERPDGSNFTLKIRSTKLEDSAMYFCASTGQGENSPLHFGNGTRLTVT.

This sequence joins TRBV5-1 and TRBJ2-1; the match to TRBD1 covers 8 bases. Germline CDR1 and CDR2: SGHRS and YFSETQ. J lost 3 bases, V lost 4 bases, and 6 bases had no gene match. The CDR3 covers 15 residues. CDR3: CASSQQGEVYNEQFF. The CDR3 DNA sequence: TGCGCCAGCAGCCAACAGGGGGAAGTCTACAATGAGCAGTTCTTC.

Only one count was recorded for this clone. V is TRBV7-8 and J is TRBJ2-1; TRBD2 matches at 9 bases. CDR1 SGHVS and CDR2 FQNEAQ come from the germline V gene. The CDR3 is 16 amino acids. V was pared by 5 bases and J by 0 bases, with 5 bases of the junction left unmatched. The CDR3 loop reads CASSLSGGHSYNEQFF. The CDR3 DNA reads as TGTGCCAGCAGCCTTAGCGGGGGCCACTCCTACAATGAGCAGTTCTTC.

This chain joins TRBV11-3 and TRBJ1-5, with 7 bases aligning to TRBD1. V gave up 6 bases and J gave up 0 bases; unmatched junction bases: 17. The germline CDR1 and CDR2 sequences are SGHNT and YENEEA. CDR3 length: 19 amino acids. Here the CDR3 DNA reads TGTGCCAGCAGGTCTTCGGAGACAGGGTGGGGATATAGCAATCAGCCCCAGCATTTT. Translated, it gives CASRSSETGWGYSNQPQHF.

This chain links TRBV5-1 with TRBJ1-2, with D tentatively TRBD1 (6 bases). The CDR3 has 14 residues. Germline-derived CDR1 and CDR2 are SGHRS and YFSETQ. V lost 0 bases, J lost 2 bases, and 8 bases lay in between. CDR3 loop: CASSLEGQNYGYTF. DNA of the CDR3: TGCGCCAGCAGCTTGGAAGGACAGAACTATGGCTACACCTTC.

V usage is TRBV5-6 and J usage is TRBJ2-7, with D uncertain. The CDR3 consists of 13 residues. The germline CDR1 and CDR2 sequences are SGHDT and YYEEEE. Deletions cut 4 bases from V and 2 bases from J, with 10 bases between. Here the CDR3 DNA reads TGTGCCAGCAGCCCGCGAAACCCCTACGAGCAGTACTTC. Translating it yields CASSPRNPYEQYF.

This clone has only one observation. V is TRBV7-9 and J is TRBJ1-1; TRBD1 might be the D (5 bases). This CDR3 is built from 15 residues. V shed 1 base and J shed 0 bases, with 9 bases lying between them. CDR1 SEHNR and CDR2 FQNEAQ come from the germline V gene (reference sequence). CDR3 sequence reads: CASSLGGLLNTEAFF. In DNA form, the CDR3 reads TGTGCCAGCAGCTTAGGGGGACTTTTGAACACTGAAGCTTTCTTT.

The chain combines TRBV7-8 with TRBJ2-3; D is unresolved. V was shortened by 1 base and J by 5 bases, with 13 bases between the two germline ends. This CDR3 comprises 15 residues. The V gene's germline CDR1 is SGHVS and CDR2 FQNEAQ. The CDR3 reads CASSLETVGVDTQYF. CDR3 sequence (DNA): TGTGCCAGCAGCTTAGAAACTGTCGGTGTAGATACGCAGTATTTT. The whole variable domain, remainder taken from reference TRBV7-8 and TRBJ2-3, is GAGVSQSPRYKVAKRGQDVALRCDPISGHVSLFWYQQALGQGPEFLTYFQNEAQLDKSGLPSDRFFAERPEGSVSTLKIQRTQQEDSAVYLCASSLETVGVDTQYFGPGTRLTVL.

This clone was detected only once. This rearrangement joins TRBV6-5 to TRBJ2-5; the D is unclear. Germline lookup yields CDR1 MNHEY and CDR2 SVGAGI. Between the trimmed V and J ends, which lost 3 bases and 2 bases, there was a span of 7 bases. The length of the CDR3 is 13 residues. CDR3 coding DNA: TGTGCCAGCAGTTATGCGGAACAAGAGACCCAGTACTTC. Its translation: CASSYAEQETQYF.

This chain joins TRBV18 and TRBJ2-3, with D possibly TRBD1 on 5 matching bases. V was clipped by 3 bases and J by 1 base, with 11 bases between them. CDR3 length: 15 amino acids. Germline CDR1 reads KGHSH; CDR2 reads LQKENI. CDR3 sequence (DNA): TGTGCCAGCTCACCTATCAGGGCTGGCACAGATACGCAGTATTTT. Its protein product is CASSPIRAGTDTQYF.

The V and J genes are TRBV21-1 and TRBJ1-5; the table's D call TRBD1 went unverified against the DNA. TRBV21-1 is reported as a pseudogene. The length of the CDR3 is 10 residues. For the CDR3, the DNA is TGTGCCAGCAGCGGCCCCCCATTGGATTTT. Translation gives CASSGPPLDF.

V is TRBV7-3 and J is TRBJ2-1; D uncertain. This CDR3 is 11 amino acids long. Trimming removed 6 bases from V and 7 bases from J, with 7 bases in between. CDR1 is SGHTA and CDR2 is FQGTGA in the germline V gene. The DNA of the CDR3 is TGTGCCAGCAGGTTACAGAATGAGCAGTTCTTC. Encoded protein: CASRLQNEQFF.

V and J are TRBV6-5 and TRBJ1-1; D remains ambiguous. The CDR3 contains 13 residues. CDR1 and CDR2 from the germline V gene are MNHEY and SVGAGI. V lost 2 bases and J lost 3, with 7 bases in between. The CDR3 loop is CASSYPGDTEAFF. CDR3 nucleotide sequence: TGTGCCAGCAGTTACCCCGGGGACACTGAAGCTTTCTTT.

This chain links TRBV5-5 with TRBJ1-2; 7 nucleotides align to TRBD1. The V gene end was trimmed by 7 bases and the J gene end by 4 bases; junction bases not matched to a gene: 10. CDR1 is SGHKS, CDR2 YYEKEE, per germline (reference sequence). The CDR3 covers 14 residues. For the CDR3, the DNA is TGTGCCAGCTATACCGGGACAGCCCTCTATGGCTACACCTTC. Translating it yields CASYTGTALYGYTF.

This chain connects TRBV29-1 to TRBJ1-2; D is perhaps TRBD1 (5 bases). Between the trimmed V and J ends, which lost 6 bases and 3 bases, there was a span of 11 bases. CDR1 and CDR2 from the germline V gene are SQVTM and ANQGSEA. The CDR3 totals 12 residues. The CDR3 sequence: CSVGQRDYGYTF. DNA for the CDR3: TGCAGCGTCGGACAACGGGACTATGGCTACACCTTC.

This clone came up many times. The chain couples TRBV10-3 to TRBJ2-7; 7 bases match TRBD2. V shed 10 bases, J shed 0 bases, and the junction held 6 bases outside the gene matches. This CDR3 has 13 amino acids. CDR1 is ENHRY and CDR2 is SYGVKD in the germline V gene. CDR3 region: CATDGGSSYEQYF. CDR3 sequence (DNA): TGTGCCACCGACGGGGGGAGCTCCTACGAGCAGTACTTC.

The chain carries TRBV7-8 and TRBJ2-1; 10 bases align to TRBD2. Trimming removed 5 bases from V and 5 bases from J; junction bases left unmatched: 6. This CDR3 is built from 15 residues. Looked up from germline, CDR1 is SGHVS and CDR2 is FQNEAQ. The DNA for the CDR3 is TGTGCCAGCAGCACCCAAGCGGGAGGGGACAATGAGCAGTTCTTC. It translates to CASSTQAGGDNEQFF.

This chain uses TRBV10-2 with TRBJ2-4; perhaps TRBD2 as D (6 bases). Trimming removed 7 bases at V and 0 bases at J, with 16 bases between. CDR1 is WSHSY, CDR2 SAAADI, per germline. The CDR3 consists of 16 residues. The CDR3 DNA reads TGCGCCAGCAACCCCCTCTGGGAGGTAGCCAAAAACATTCAGTACTTC. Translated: CASNPLWEVAKNIQYF.

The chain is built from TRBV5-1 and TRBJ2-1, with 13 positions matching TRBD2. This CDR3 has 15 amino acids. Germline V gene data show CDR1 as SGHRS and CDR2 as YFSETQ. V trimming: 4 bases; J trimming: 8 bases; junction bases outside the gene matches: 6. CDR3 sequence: CASSPGTSGIHEQFF. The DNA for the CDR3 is TGCGCCAGCAGCCCCGGGACTAGCGGGATACATGAGCAGTTCTTC.

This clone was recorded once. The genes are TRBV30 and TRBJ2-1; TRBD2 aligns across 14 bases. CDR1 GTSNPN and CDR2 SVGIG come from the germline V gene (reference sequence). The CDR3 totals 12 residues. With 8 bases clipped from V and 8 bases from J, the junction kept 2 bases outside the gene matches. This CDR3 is CAGTSGSYEQFF. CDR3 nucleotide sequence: TGTGCCGGGACTAGCGGGAGCTATGAGCAGTTCTTC.

CDR3 region: CASSPKYGNEQFF. The CDR3 DNA reads TGTGCCAGCAGTCCAAAGTACGGCAATGAGCAGTTCTTC. The chain uses TRBV6-5 and TRBJ2-1; no reliable D call. This CDR3 spans 13 amino acids. Germline V CDR1 and CDR2: MNHEY, SVGAGI. V was shortened by 5 bases and J by 6 bases, with 11 bases between the two germline ends.

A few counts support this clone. CDR3 sequence (DNA): TGTGCTAGTGGTTTGGACAGCTCCTACGAGCAGTACTTC. This translates into CASGLDSSYEQYF. The J gene is TRBJ2-7, the V gene TRBV12-5; D gene ambiguous. Trimming left V 1 base short and J 0 bases short, with 4 bases between. Germline V gives CDR1 LGHNT, CDR2 FRNRAP. The CDR3 length is 13 residues.

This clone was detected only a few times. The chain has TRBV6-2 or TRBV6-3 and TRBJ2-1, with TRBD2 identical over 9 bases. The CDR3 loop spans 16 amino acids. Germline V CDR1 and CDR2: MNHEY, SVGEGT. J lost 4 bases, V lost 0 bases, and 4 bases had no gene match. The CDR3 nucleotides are TGTGCCAGCAGTTACTCTGCCCTAGCGGGGTACAATGAGCAGTTCTTC. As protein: CASSYSALAGYNEQFF.

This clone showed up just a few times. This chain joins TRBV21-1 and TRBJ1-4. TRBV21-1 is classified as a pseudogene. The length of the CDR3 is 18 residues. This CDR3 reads CASSKEGREGPSNEKLFF. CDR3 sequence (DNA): TGTGCCAGCAGCAAAGAGGGCCGGGAGGGCCCCAGTAATGAAAAACTGTTTTTT.